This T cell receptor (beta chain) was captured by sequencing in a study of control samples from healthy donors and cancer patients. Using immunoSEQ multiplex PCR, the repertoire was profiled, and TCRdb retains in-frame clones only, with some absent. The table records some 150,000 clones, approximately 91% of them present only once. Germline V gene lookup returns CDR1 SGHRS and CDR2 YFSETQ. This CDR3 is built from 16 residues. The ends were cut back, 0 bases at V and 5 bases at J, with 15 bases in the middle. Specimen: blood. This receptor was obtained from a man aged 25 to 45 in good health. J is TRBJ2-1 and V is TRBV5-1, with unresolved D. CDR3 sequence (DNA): TGCGCCAGCAGCTTGGCCGGGTCCTACCTCAACAATGAGCAGTTCTTC. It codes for CASSLAGSYLNNEQFF.